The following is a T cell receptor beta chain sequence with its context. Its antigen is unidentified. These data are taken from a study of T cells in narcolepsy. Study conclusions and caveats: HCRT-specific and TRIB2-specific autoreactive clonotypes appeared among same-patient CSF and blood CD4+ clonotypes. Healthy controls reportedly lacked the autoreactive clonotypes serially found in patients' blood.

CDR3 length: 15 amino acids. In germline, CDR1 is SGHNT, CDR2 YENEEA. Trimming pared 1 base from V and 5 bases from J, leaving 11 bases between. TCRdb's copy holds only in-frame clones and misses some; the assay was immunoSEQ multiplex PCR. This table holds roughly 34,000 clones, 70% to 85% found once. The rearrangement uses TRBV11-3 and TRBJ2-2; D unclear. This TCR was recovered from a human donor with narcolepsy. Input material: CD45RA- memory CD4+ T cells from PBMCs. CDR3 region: CASSLVSTGTGELFF. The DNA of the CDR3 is TGTGCCAGCAGCTTAGTCAGTACCGGGACCGGGGAGCTGTTTTTT.